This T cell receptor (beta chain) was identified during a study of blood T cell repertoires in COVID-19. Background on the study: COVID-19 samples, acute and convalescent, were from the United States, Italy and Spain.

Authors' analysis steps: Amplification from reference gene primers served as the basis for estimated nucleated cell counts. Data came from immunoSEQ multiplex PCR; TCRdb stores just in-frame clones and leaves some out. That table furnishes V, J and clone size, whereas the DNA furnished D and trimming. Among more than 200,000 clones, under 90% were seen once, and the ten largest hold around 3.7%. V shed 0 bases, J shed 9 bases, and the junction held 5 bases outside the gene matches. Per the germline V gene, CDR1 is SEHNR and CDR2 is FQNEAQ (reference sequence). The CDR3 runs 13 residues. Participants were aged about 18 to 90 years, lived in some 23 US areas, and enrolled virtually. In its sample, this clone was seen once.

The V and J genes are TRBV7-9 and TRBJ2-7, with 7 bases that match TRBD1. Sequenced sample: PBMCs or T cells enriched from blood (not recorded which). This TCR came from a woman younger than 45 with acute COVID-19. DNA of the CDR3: TGTGCCAGCAGCTTAGCCGAGACAGGGAGGCAGTACTTC. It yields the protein CASSLAETGRQYF.